Listed here are 15 T cell receptor delta chains from one sample, sequenced in a study of γδ T cells in repeated Plasmodium falciparum infection. TCRdb fed the multiplex PCR reads to CATT. Of some 100,000 delta-chain clones listed, over 1.1% are singletons. Bulk repertoires came from Vgamma9/Vdelta2+ or Vdelta2-negative gammadelta T cells flow-sorted from PBMC. Sequencing was performed on gamma-delta T cells from blood. These receptors were obtained from a pool of human donors (malaria-infected and uninfected, not separated).

Concerning this clone itself: TCRdb shows a much larger clone's protein in place of this DNA's translation, and the two differ at residue 4, likely through a read error; the protein shown is translated from the DNA. The CDR3 loop reads CALVPFLSSVRVSYTDKLIF. The DNA of the CDR3 is TGTGCTCTTGTGCCTTTCCTCTCCTCCGTACGAGTTTCTTACACCGATAAACTCATCTTT. V is TRDV1 and J is TRDJ1; maybe TRDD2 (5 bases). TCRdb is silent on the J gene; assignment here came from matching the DNA to germline. Germline V gene sequence: CDR1 TSWWSYY, CDR2 QGS. CDR3 size: 20 residues. The V gene lost 7 bases and the J gene lost 0 bases, with 30 bases spanning the gap.

In its sample, this clone was seen a few times. A single base is all that separates this from a far larger clone, so a read error is likely. The same CDR3 also results from other DNA sequences found in this sample. The genes are TRDV3 and TRDJ4; perhaps TRDD3 as D (6 bases). The CDR3 runs 15 residues. Looked up from germline, CDR1 is TVYSNPD and CDR2 is GDNSRS (reference sequence). V shed 0 bases and J shed 5 bases, with 22 bases lying between them. The CDR3 DNA follows: TGTGCCTTTAGTCCAGGCTGGGGTATACTGAGGCCCCTGATCTTT. It yields the protein CAFSPGWGILRPLIF.

This clone was counted a few times. The likely explanation is a read error, given a far larger clone one base away. Other nucleotide sequences in the sample specify the same CDR3. V gene TRDV2 was called; the J gene was not; the tabulated D call, TRDD3, remains unverified against the DNA. This CDR3 region has 19 residues. Germline V lookup: CDR1 GEAIGNYY, CDR2 EKD. The CDR3 protein is CACDTGGFGSSWDTRQMFF. CDR3 bases: TGTGCCTGTGACACTGGGGGATTCGGGAGCTCCTGGGACACCCGACAGATGTTTTTT.

This clone was seen ten or more times. The TCRdb protein comes from a much larger clone and disagrees with this DNA's translation at residue 16, likely due to a read error; the protein given here is derived from the DNA. V usage is TRDV2 and J usage is TRDJ1; possibly TRDD3 for D (5 bases). CDR3 size: 17 residues. Per germline, CDR1 GEAIGNYY and CDR2 EKD. The CDR3 DNA reads as TGTGCCTGTGACTCTCTACTTGGGGACTCCCACACCGATAAACTCACCTTT. Its protein product is CACDSLLGDSHTDKLTF.

This clone was seen a handful of times. A single base is all that separates this from a far larger clone, so a read error is likely. The same CDR3 is also encoded by other DNA sequences in this sample. The chain links TRDV2 to TRDJ1, with 13 bases matching TRDD3. Matching the DNA to germline supplied the J gene, which TCRdb does not give. CDR3 size: 20 residues. The V gene end was trimmed by 7 bases and the J gene end by 2 bases; junction bases not matched to a gene: 21. CDR1 is GEAIGNYY, CDR2 EKD, per germline. The CDR3 sequence: CACVRRADTGGYARTDKLIF. The CDR3 region has the DNA TGTGCCTGCGTGAGGAGAGCCGATACTGGGGGATACGCTCGAACCGATAAACTCATCTTT.

This clone has a handful of counts. TCRdb's protein for this DNA is that of a much larger clone and differs from the translation at residue 9, likely a read error; the protein shown is the DNA translation. The chain links TRDV2 to TRDJ1; tentative D call: TRDD3 (5 bases). No J gene was available from TCRdb, and it was assigned here by a germline match of the DNA. The germline gives CDR1 GEAIGNYY, CDR2 EKD. Trimming pared 0 bases from V and 5 bases from J, leaving 12 bases between. The CDR3 consists of 14 residues. The DNA for the CDR3 is TGTGCCTGTGACACCGCAGGGCGGGGGGATAAACTCATCTTT. Protein: CACDTAGRGDKLIF.

As to this clone: With a far larger clone one base away, a read error is the likely cause. This same CDR3 is encoded by further DNA sequences in the sample. The chain combines TRDV1 with TRDJ1; D is ambiguous. No J gene is reported in TCRdb; it was inferred here by comparing the DNA with germline. V was clipped by 4 bases and J by 8 bases, with 11 bases between them. Germline V gene lookup returns CDR1 TSWWSYY and CDR2 QGS. The CDR3 is 12 residues long. The CDR3 spells CALGAVSQKLIF. The CDR3 DNA is TGTGCTCTTGGGGCCGTTTCCCAGAAACTCATCTTT.

This clone was seen many times. This chain joins TRDV1 and TRDJ1; 13 positions agree with TRDD3. After removal of 2 bases from V and 0 bases from J, the junction contained 39 bases not matched to a gene. Per germline, CDR1 TSWWSYY and CDR2 QGS. The CDR3 loop spans 29 amino acids. The CDR3 nucleotides are TGTGCTCTTGGGGAAGAGCCCTTCCTACTCCATTACTGGGGGATACGCCAGCTTCCAGAGCTCCTGTACACCGATAAACTCATCTTT. Translated: CALGEEPFLLHYWGIRQLPELLYTDKLIF.

On this clone: A far more abundant clone sits one base away, making this likely a read error. Other DNA sequences in this specimen translate into the identical CDR3. V and J are TRDV1 and TRDJ1, with TRDD3 matching over 13 bases. J lost 4 bases, V lost 5 bases, and 28 bases had no gene match. This CDR3 is built from 23 residues. The germline V gene has CDR1 TSWWSYY and CDR2 QGS. CDR3 DNA: TGTGCTCTTGGGTCAACGTCCTTGTCCCACCGGACGTATACTGGGGGATACGGCGATAAACTCATCTTT. Protein sequence: CALGSTSLSHRTYTGGYGDKLIF.

This clone occurred a few times. V usage is TRDV1 and J usage is TRDJ4; 10 nucleotides line up with TRDD3. Here the J gene came from matching the DNA to germline, since TCRdb omits it. Per the germline V gene, CDR1 is TSWWSYY and CDR2 is QGS. CDR3 length: 17 residues. V lost 2 bases, J lost 2 bases, and 11 bases stayed unmatched. This chain's CDR3 is CALGETHPYWGIRPLIF. CDR3 bases: TGTGCTCTTGGGGAAACCCACCCGTACTGGGGGATTAGACCCCTGATCTTT.

This clone was seen a few times. This DNA's translation and the protein TCRdb lists, from a much larger clone, do not match at residue 4, likely due to a read error; the protein shown is translated from the DNA. This chain uses TRDV2 with TRDJ1; D not resolved. Here the J gene came from matching the DNA to germline, since TCRdb omits it. The germline V gene encodes CDR1 GEAIGNYY and CDR2 EKD. Trimming pared 3 bases from V and 8 bases from J, leaving 18 bases between. The CDR3 spans 14 residues. CDR3 protein: CACDPGTEALKLIF. CDR3 sequence (DNA): TGTGCCTGTGACCCAGGTACTGAGGCCCTAAAACTCATCTTT.

This clone was detected ten times or more. TCRdb pairs this DNA with a much larger clone's protein that differs at residue 15, likely a read error; the protein shown was translated from the DNA. The rearrangement links TRDV2 to TRDJ1, with TRDD3 matching over 8 bases. The CDR3 covers 18 residues. In germline, CDR1 is GEAIGNYY, CDR2 EKD. V shed 4 bases and J 9 bases; nucleotides not matched to a gene: 24. The CDR3: CACEGIREGKASPDELIF. DNA of the CDR3: TGTGCCTGTGAAGGGATACGCGAAGGGAAAGCATCCCCAGATGAACTCATCTTT.

In its sample, this clone was seen many times. The TCRdb record carries a much larger clone's protein, which differs from this DNA's translation at residue 7; a read error is the likely cause, and the protein listed here is the DNA translation. The chain couples TRDV3 to TRDJ1; D remains ambiguous. Germline V gene sequence: CDR1 TVYSNPD, CDR2 GDNSRS (reference sequence). This CDR3 is 17 amino acids long. Trimming cost V 0 bases and J 0 bases, with 20 bases left between them. The CDR3 reads CAFSWSPRVWYTDKLIF. CDR3 DNA: TGTGCCTTTAGTTGGAGTCCTCGGGTCTGGTACACCGATAAACTCATCTTT.

This clone was seen more than once but under ten times. A far bigger clonotype differs at one base, so this is likely a read error. Other DNA sequences from this sample encode an identical CDR3 as well. J is TRDJ3 and V is TRDV1; 7 positions agree with TRDD3. After removal of 1 base from V and 3 bases from J, the junction contained 15 bases not matched to a gene. CDR1 and CDR2 (germline): TSWWSYY, QGS. There are 21 residues in the CDR3. The CDR3 DNA reads TGTGCTCTTGGGGAACGTGGTGGGTCTGGGGGGTCAGACTGGGACACCCGACAGATGTTTTTC. This gives the protein CALGERGGSGGSDWDTRQMFF.

Remarks on this clone: A read error is the likely source, as a far larger clone sits one nucleotide away. The identical CDR3 is also encoded by other nucleotide sequences in the sample. The chain links TRDV2 to TRDJ1; 11 bases map to TRDD3. TCRdb gives no J gene; it was assigned here by matching the DNA to germline. There are 19 residues in the CDR3. Per germline, CDR1 GEAIGNYY and CDR2 EKD. The CDR3 DNA sequence: TGTGCTTGTGACCCTATGCTTCTGGGGGATACCCCGTACACCGATAAACTCATCTTT. Protein: CACDPMLLGDTPYTDKLIF.